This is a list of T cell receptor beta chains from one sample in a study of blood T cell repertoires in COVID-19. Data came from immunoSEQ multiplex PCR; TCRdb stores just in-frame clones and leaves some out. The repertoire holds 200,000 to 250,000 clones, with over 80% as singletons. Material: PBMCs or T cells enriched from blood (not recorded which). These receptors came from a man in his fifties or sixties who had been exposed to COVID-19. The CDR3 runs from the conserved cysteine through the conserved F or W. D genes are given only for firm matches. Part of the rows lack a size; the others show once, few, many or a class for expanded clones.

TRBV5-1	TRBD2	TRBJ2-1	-	CASSSTSGLSSYNEQFF	TGCGCCAGCAGCTCAACTAGCGGATTAAGCTCCTACAATGAGCAGTTCTTC
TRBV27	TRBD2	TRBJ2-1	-	CASSLSASGYNEQFF	TGTGCCAGCAGTTTATCGGCTAGCGGTTACAATGAGCAGTTCTTC
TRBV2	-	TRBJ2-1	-	CASLTPSSYNEQFF	TGTGCCAGTTTAACCCCGAGCTCCTACAATGAGCAGTTCTTC
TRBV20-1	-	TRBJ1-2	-	CSSGGNYGYTF	TGCAGTTCGGGGGGTAACTATGGCTACACCTTC
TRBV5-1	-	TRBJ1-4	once	CASSLEAGRGEKLFF	TGCGCCAGCAGCTTGGAAGCAGGGAGGGGAGAAAAACTGTTTTTT
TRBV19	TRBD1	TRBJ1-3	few	CASRLRDSNTIYF	TGTGCCAGTAGGCTACGGGACAGCAACACCATATATTTT
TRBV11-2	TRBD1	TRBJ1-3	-	CASSWTGINDGKNTIYF	TGTGCCAGCAGCTGGACAGGAATCAACGATGGAAAAAACACCATATATTTT
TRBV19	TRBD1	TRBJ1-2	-	CASSKQGAYGYTF	TGTGCCAGTAGTAAACAGGGGGCCTATGGCTACACCTTC
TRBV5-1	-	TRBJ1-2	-	CASSFNARGDGYTF	TGCGCCAGCAGCTTTAATGCCCGGGGGGATGGCTACACCTTC
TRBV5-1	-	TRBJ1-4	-	CASSLRGNEKLFF	TGCGCCAGCAGCTTGCGGGGGAATGAAAAACTGTTTTTT
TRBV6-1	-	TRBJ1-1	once	CASSEVGGSYTEAFF	TGTGCCAGCAGTGAAGTCGGAGGGAGTTACACTGAAGCTTTCTTT
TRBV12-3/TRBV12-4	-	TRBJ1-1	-	CASILNTEAFF	TGTGCCAGCATCCTTAACACTGAAGCTTTCTTT
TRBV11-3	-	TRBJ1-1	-	CASSLDGSEAFF	TGTGCCAGCAGCTTAGATGGCAGTGAAGCTTTCTTT
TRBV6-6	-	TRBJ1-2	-	CASSRIRSSSYGYTF	TGTGCCAGCAGCCGTATTCGGTCAAGTTCTTATGGCTACACCTTC
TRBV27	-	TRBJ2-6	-	CASSFISTSGANVLTF	TGTGCCAGCAGTTTTATTAGCACCTCTGGGGCCAACGTCCTGACTTTC
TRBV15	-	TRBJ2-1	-	CATRGPPGQYNEQFF	TGTGCCACCAGAGGGCCTCCGGGACAATACAATGAGCAGTTCTTC
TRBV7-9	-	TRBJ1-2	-	CASSEGVGRTF	TGTGCCAGCAGCGAAGGGGTGGGCAGGACCTTC
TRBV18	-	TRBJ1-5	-	CASVDSSNQPQHF	TGTGCCAGCGTCGACAGTAGCAATCAGCCCCAGCATTTT
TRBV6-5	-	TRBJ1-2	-	CASNEPTGYGYTF	TGTGCCAGCAACGAACCGACAGGCTATGGCTACACCTTC
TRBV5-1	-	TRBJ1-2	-	CASRTDSYGYTF	TGCGCCAGCAGGACTGACTCCTATGGCTACACCTTC
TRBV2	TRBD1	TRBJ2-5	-	CASSPTPGGRETQYF	TGTGCCAGCAGTCCCACCCCAGGGGGCAGGGAGACCCAGTACTTC
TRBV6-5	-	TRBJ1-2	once	CASSYQSNYGYTF	TGTGCCAGCAGTTACCAGTCTAACTATGGCTACACCTTC
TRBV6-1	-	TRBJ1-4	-	CASSESWGVGEKLFF	TGTGCCAGCAGTGAATCATGGGGAGTCGGAGAAAAACTGTTTTTT
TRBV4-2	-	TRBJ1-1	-	CASSQPGGRNTEAFF	TGTGCCAGCAGCCAACCGGGGGGGAGGAACACTGAAGCTTTCTTT
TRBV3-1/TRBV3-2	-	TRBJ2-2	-	CASSVGGELFF	TGTGCCAGCAGTGTCGGCGGGGAGCTGTTTTTT
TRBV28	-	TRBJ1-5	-	CASSLVGQPQHF	TGTGCCAGCAGCTTAGTCGGGCAGCCCCAGCATTTT
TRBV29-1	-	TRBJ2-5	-	CSVAAAPFRETQYF	TGCAGCGTTGCGGCAGCGCCCTTTCGAGAGACCCAGTACTTC
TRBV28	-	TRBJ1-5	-	CASSSGQKQPQHF	TGTGCCAGCAGTTCTGGACAGAAACAGCCCCAGCATTTT
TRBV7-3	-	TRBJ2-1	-	CASSPTGGAYEQFF	TGTGCCAGCAGCCCCACAGGGGGGGCCTATGAGCAGTTCTTC
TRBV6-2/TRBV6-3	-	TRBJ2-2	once	CASSYPRRKPDSPNTGELFF	TGTGCGAGCAGTTACCCCCGGCGGAAGCCAGACAGTCCTAACACCGGGGAGCTGTTTTTT
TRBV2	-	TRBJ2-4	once	CASSPSGRNIQYF	TGTGCCAGCAGTCCCAGCGGGCGGAACATTCAGTACTTC
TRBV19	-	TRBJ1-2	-	CASSIATANYGYTF	TGTGCCAGTAGTATAGCAACAGCTAACTATGGCTACACCTTC
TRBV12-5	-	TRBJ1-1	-	CASGLVERGGEAFF	TGTGCTAGTGGTTTGGTAGAACGAGGGGGTGAAGCTTTCTTT
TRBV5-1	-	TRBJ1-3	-	CASSLTTYSSGNTIYF	TGCGCCAGCAGCTTGACGACATATAGCTCTGGAAACACCATATATTTT
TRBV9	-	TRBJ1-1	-	CASSAAVNTEAFF	TGTGCCAGCAGCGCCGCGGTCAACACTGAAGCTTTCTTT
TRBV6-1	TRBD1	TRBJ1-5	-	CASSETGGNQPQHF	TGTGCCAGCAGTGAGACAGGGGGCAATCAGCCCCAGCATTTT
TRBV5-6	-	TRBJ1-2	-	CASSKDMNYGYTF	TGTGCCAGCAGCAAAGACATGAACTATGGCTACACCTTC
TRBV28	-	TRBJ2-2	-	CASSLPQGGTGELFF	TGTGCCAGCAGTCTACCTCAGGGAGGCACCGGGGAGCTGTTTTTT
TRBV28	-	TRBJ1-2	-	CASSFSAGYGYTF	TGTGCCAGCAGTTTCTCAGCAGGCTATGGCTACACCTTC
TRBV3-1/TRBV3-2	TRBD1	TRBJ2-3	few	CASKGTVTDTQYF	TGTGCCAGCAAAGGGACAGTAACAGATACGCAGTATTTT
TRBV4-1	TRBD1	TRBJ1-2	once	CASSQTLPRTGLYGYTF	TGCGCCAGCAGCCAAACCCTCCCGAGGACAGGGCTCTATGGCTACACCTTC
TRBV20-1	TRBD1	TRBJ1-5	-	CSASLGQGSKPQHF	TGCAGTGCTAGTCTGGGACAGGGAAGCAAGCCCCAGCATTTT
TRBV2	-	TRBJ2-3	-	CASSGSSSTDTQYF	TGTGCCAGCAGTGGTTCTAGCAGCACAGATACGCAGTATTTT
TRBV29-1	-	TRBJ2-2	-	CSVNRDKDTGELFF	TGCAGCGTAAACCGGGACAAGGACACCGGGGAGCTGTTTTTT
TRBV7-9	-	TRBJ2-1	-	CASSQGSTFYNEQFF	TGTGCCAGCAGCCAGGGATCGACTTTCTACAATGAGCAGTTCTTC
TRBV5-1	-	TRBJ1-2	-	CASSLAGSGTNYGYTF	TGCGCCAGCAGCTTGGCCGGGTCAGGGACTAACTATGGCTACACCTTC
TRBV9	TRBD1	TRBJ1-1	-	CASRPSGGLANTEAFF	TGTGCCAGCAGACCTTCAGGGGGCTTGGCGAACACTGAAGCTTTCTTT
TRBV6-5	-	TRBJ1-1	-	CASSRRGETEAFF	TGTGCCAGCAGCCGCCGGGGGGAAACTGAAGCTTTCTTT
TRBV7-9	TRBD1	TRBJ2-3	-	CASTGGGGDTQYF	TGTGCCAGTACAGGGGGCGGAGGAGATACGCAGTATTTT
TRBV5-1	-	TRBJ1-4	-	CASSPRGSKEKLFF	TGCGCCAGCAGCCCGCGGGGGTCTAAGGAAAAACTGTTTTTT
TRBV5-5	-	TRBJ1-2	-	CASSRDRFDGYTF	TGTGCCAGCAGTCGAGACAGGTTTGATGGCTACACCTTC
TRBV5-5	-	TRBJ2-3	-	CASSFEGGPDTQYF	TGTGCCAGCAGCTTTGAGGGTGGCCCAGATACGCAGTATTTT
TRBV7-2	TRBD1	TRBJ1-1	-	CASSLVGTGGQRAFF	TGTGCCAGCAGCTTAGTAGGGACAGGGGGCCAACGGGCTTTCTTT